This is a list of T cell receptor beta chains from one sample in a study of EBV T-cell therapy then PD-1 blockade in nasopharyngeal carcinoma. The antigens of these receptors remain unknown. Libraries were prepared by immunoSEQ multiplex PCR; TCRdb keeps only in-frame clonotypes and omits some of them. The table includes about 20,000 clones, 82% detected once. The source material was CD8+ T cells from blood, sampled at day -245 from a patient whose treatment included autologous EBV-specific T cells and nivolumab. Receptor source: a man aged 35 to 55 with nasopharyngeal carcinoma. CDR3s include the opening cysteine and the closing phenylalanine or tryptophan. A D gene is named only where the DNA matches it firmly. Expanded clones get a size class; other rows say once, few or many, or leave the size out.

j_call	v_call	d_call	clone_size	cdr3_nt	cdr3_aa
TRBJ1-1	TRBV25-1	-	-	TGTGCCAGCAGTGAATCACTTGGGATGAACACTGAAGCTTTCTTT	CASSESLGMNTEAFF
TRBJ2-3	TRBV9	-	-	TGTGCCAGCAGCACCCTAAGCACAGATACGCAGTATTTT	CASSTLSTDTQYF
TRBJ2-7	TRBV4-3	-	-	TGCGCCAGCAGCCAACACAGGGAGCCCTCCTACGAGCAGTACTTC	CASSQHREPSYEQYF
TRBJ2-1	TRBV12-5	-	-	TGTGCACCCCCCACGCCCAATGAGCAGTTCTTC	CAPPTPNEQFF
TRBJ2-2	TRBV6-6	TRBD1	-	TGTGCCAGCACAATAGGGACAGGGAACACCGGGGAGCTGTTTTTT	CASTIGTGNTGELFF
TRBJ1-2	TRBV2	-	-	TGTGCCAGCAGTGAACCGGCAGGACTTAACTATGGCTACACCTTC	CASSEPAGLNYGYTF
TRBJ2-2	TRBV6-4	-	few	TGTGCCAGCAGCCGAATCGAAGCTAGAGAAGACACCGGGGAGCTGTTTTTT	CASSRIEAREDTGELFF
TRBJ1-2	TRBV5-1	TRBD1	-	TGCGCCAGCAGCCTGCGGGACAGTTCCCTGGGTGGCTACACCTTC	CASSLRDSSLGGYTF
TRBJ2-1	TRBV11-3	TRBD1	-	TGTGCCAGCAGCCGAAGGACAGGGTACAATGAGCAGTTCTTC	CASSRRTGYNEQFF
TRBJ1-2	TRBV5-1	-	-	TGCGCCAGCAGTCCCGACGGAGCAGCTAACTATGGCTACACCTTC	CASSPDGAANYGYTF
TRBJ2-1	TRBV3-1/TRBV3-2	TRBD2	-	TGTGCCAGCAGCGCTAGCGGGGGGGCCCTCTACAATGAGCAGTTCTTC	CASSASGGALYNEQFF
TRBJ2-2	TRBV6-2/TRBV6-3	-	-	TGTGCCAGCAGTTACAGGGGCCGGCGGACCGGGGAGCTGTTTTTT	CASSYRGRRTGELFF
TRBJ2-5	TRBV19	TRBD2	-	TGTGCCAGTAGTCCTGGGGGGGGAGGCGTCGAGACCCAGTACTTC	CASSPGGGGVETQYF
TRBJ1-5	TRBV6-6	TRBD1	-	TGTGCCAGCAGGCTAGACAGGGTTGGCAATCAGCCCCAGCATTTT	CASRLDRVGNQPQHF
TRBJ2-5	TRBV7-6	TRBD2	-	TGTGCCAGCAGCTTACCCCCGGTGGGGACTAGCGGGGGGGCGGGAGAGACCCAGTACTTC	CASSLPPVGTSGGAGETQYF
TRBJ2-5	TRBV6-2/TRBV6-3	TRBD2	-	TGTGCCAGCAGTTACTTTAGCGGGGGAGACGATCCCCACTTC	CASSYFSGGDDPHF
TRBJ2-7	TRBV7-9	-	-	TGTGCCAGCAGCTTTGGTTACTACGAGCAGTACTTC	CASSFGYYEQYF
TRBJ1-1	TRBV14	-	-	TGTGCCAGCAGCCAAAGCCCAGGCGGGGAAGCTTTCTTT	CASSQSPGGEAFF
TRBJ1-2	TRBV7-9	TRBD1	-	TGTGCCAGCAGCCCAAGGACAGGGGGCATTAACTATGGCTACACCTTC	CASSPRTGGINYGYTF
TRBJ1-5	TRBV19	-	-	TGTGCCAGTACCTCACAGGGCTCTTGGCAGCCCCAGCATTTT	CASTSQGSWQPQHF
TRBJ1-2	TRBV2	-	-	TGTGCCCCCGGGGAAGACTATGGCTACACCTTC	CAPGEDYGYTF
TRBJ2-7	TRBV2	-	once	TGTGCCAGCACCGAGGGGTATGGTTCCTACGAGCAGTACTTC	CASTEGYGSYEQYF
TRBJ2-3	TRBV7-2	-	few	TGTGCCAGCAGCTTAGATCTCCGGGATCCCACAGATACGCAGTATTTT	CASSLDLRDPTDTQYF
TRBJ2-7	TRBV13	-	-	TGTGCCAGCAGCTTCCCGGACAAGTCCTACGAGCAGTACTTC	CASSFPDKSYEQYF
TRBJ2-1	TRBV13	-	large	TGTGCCAGCAGGATGGGAGGGGGCGAGCAGTTCTTC	CASRMGGGEQFF
TRBJ2-2	TRBV30	-	-	TGTGCCTGGGACCTCAAAGAAACCGGGGAGCTGTTTTTT	CAWDLKETGELFF
TRBJ2-2	TRBV24-1	TRBD1	-	TGTGCCACCAGTGATTACAGGGGGCATACCGGGGAGCTGTTTTTT	CATSDYRGHTGELFF
TRBJ2-1	TRBV5-3	-	-	TGTGCCAGAATCAGACCGGGACGAGGAAGAAATGAGCAGTTCTTC	CARIRPGRGRNEQFF
TRBJ1-2	TRBV11-3	-	once	TGTGCCAGCAGCGGAAGGGTTCCTGGCTACACCTTC	CASSGRVPGYTF
TRBJ1-5	TRBV28	-	few	TGTGCCAGCAGTCCCAGGATTAGCAATCAGCCCCAGCATTTT	CASSPRISNQPQHF
TRBJ1-2	TRBV5-6	-	-	TGTGCCAGCAGCTTGGGGACCTATGGCTACACCTTC	CASSLGTYGYTF
TRBJ2-2	TRBV14	TRBD1	-	TGTGCCAGCAGCCAGGCCGGGACAGGGATCTTTGACACCGGGGAGCTGTTTTTT	CASSQAGTGIFDTGELFF
TRBJ1-5	TRBV5-1	TRBD1	-	TGCGCCAGCAGCATAACAGGGGGCGGTCAGCCCCAGCATTTT	CASSITGGGQPQHF
TRBJ2-1	TRBV11-3	TRBD1	-	TGTGCCAGCAGCTCGATGACAGGGGGTCCCTACAATGAGCAGTTCTTC	CASSSMTGGPYNEQFF
TRBJ1-4	TRBV3-1/TRBV3-2	-	-	TGTGCCAGCAGCCAATCCTCCCAGGGGTGGCAAAACGAAAAACTGTTTTTT	CASSQSSQGWQNEKLFF
TRBJ2-2	TRBV28	TRBD1	-	TGTGCCAGCAGTCGACTAAACAGGGGCGGGGAGCTGTTTTTT	CASSRLNRGGELFF
TRBJ1-3	TRBV19	-	-	TGTGCCAGTAGTATCCCAGGGAGCTCTGGAAACACCATATATTTT	CASSIPGSSGNTIYF
TRBJ1-1	TRBV27	-	-	TGTGCCAGCAGTCCGATAGACAGTAACACTGAAGCTTTCTTT	CASSPIDSNTEAFF
TRBJ1-1	TRBV19	-	-	TGTGCCAGTAGTATAGTCGGGGGAGGGGCTGAAGCTTTCTTT	CASSIVGGGAEAFF
TRBJ2-7	TRBV11-2	-	-	TGTGCCAGCAGCTTAGGAGGTACCGAGCAGTACTTC	CASSLGGTEQYF
TRBJ2-7	TRBV6-1	TRBD1	-	TGTGCCAGCAGTGACAGACAGGGGGCCGACGAGCAGTACTTC	CASSDRQGADEQYF